This T cell receptor beta chain originates from a study of cytomegalovirus exposure and HLA in healthy donors. The PCR used 60 Vbeta and 13 Jbeta primers. Only in-frame clones appear in the TCRdb table, and some are missing; sequencing was by immunoSEQ multiplex PCR. Found here are 55,000 to 80,000 clones, about two thirds of them singletons; the top ten hold roughly 1.9%. The CDR3 covers 14 residues. CDR1 is SGHTA, CDR2 FQGNSA, per germline. The sample holds a few counts of this clone. One junction end disagrees with the germline gene, perhaps due to a read error. Healthy bone marrow donors made up the cohort.

The sequence came from a young woman in good health and CMV-seronegative. Sequenced sample: PBMCs. The chain couples TRBV7-2 to TRBJ2-7; 8 bases fit TRBD1. The CDR3 DNA sequence: TGTGCCAGCAGCTTAGGGACAGGGTATTACGGGCAGTACTTC. Its translation is CASSLGTGYYGQYF.